This T cell receptor (beta chain) is from a study of cytomegalovirus exposure and HLA in healthy donors. Study results and caveats: Researchers catalogued 160 or so TCR beta chains as cytomegalovirus-associated.

In the PCR, 60 Vbeta and 13 Jbeta primers were used. The table came from immunoSEQ multiplex PCR; TCRdb's copy has only in-frame clones and leaves some out. In the table there are approximately 150,000 clones, about three quarters of which are singletons. In this sample, this clone turned up once. The target antigen is unknown. Trimming stripped 4 bases from V and 4 bases from J, with 20 bases between. In germline, CDR1 is SGHTA, CDR2 FQGTGA. This CDR3 is built from 17 residues. This sequence originates from a woman between 25 and 40 years old in good health and CMV-seronegative. This sequence joins TRBV7-3 and TRBJ2-1; D is possibly TRBD2 (5 bases). Specimen: PBMCs. CDR3 bases: TGTGCCAGCAGCTCACCCCGTACCGACCGAGGGTACAATGAGCAGTTCTTC. Its protein is CASSSPRTDRGYNEQFF.